The 16 T cell receptor beta chains in this list originate from one sample, sequenced in a study of shared clonotypes between healthy human individuals. Clones were sequenced by immunoSEQ multiplex PCR, and TCRdb holds only the in-frame ones, with some missing. This sample has fewer than 600,000 clones, with roughly 77% found just once. Specimen: PBMCs. All receptors derive from a woman aged 40 to 49 in good health. Some clones in this sample may be carry-over from other donors' samples.

Note on this clone: Possible read error: a much larger clone is one base away. The chain carries TRBV25-1 and TRBJ1-3; no definite D call. CDR3 length equals 15 residues. Germline assignment: CDR1 MGHDK and CDR2 SYGVNS. This CDR3 reads CASRSGPGSGNTVYF. CDR3 nucleotides: TGTGCCAGCAGGTCTGGCCCCGGCTCTGGAAACACCGTATATTTT.

This clone was counted at least ten times. The chain employs TRBV10-3 and TRBJ1-1; 8 nucleotides align to TRBD1. J lost 1 base, V lost 6 bases, and 1 base had no gene match. CDR3 length equals 13 residues. Germline V gene lookup returns CDR1 ENHRY and CDR2 SYGVKD. This CDR3 reads CAIRGTGNTEAFF. The CDR3 DNA is TGTGCCATCAGAGGGACAGGGAACACTGAAGCTTTCTTT.

The rearrangement uses TRBV5-1 and TRBJ1-1; D perhaps matches TRBD1 (6 bases). The germline V gene has CDR1 SGHRS and CDR2 YFSETQ. The V end was cut by 3 bases, the J end by 0 bases, with 9 bases between. This CDR3 region has 14 residues. The CDR3 spells CASSWTEVNTEAFF. As DNA, the CDR3 is TGCGCCAGCAGCTGGACAGAGGTGAACACTGAAGCTTTCTTT.

The chain uses TRBV25-1 and TRBJ2-5; 7 bases line up with TRBD1. The CDR3 has 15 amino acids. Trimming removed 2 bases from V and 0 bases from J; junction bases left unmatched: 3. Per germline, CDR1 MGHDK and CDR2 SYGVNS. The chain's CDR3 is CASSELTGNQETQYF. The CDR3 region has the DNA TGTGCCAGCAGTGAACTGACAGGGAACCAAGAGACCCAGTACTTC.

This clone was counted once. The chain combines TRBV9 with TRBJ2-5, with 9 bases matching TRBD2. Germline CDR1 SGDLS, CDR2 YYNGEE. The junction had 6 bases not matched to a gene; V was cut back by 3 bases and J by 0 bases. The CDR3 has 16 amino acids. CDR3 DNA: TGTGCCAGCAGCGAGACTAGCGGAGAATACCAAGAGACCCAGTACTTC. Protein: CASSETSGEYQETQYF.

CDR3 sequence (DNA): TGTGCCGGCTCCCTCGCGGGTACTGAGACCCAGTACTTC. Protein sequence: CAGSLAGTETQYF. This sequence joins TRBV11-1 and TRBJ2-5, with D possibly TRBD2 on 5 matching bases. Trimming removed 11 bases at V and 5 bases at J, with 18 bases between. This CDR3 comprises 13 residues. CDR1 and CDR2 from the germline V gene are SGHAT and FQDESV (reference sequence).

The rearrangement links TRBV4-2 to TRBJ1-2; TRBD1 matches 10 bases. V lost 4 bases, J lost 10 bases, and 9 bases stayed unmatched. Germline CDR1 reads LGHNA; CDR2 reads YNFKEQ. This CDR3 is built from 14 residues. The CDR3 DNA follows: TGTGCCAGCAGCCCACTAGGCGGACAGGGGGTCTACACCTTC. Its translation: CASSPLGGQGVYTF.

The V call is TRBV19, the J call TRBJ2-2, with no clear D. Trimming shortened V by 1 base and J by 0 bases, and 12 bases separated the two germline ends. The CDR3 length is 17 residues. Germline assignment: CDR1 LNHDA and CDR2 SQIVND (reference sequence). CDR3 in DNA: TGTGCCAGTAGTATAGGGGTTGGCAGGACGAACACCGGGGAGCTGTTTTTT. As protein: CASSIGVGRTNTGELFF.

The chain combines TRBV29-1 with TRBJ1-2; D gene ambiguous. Per the germline V gene, CDR1 is SQVTM and CDR2 is ANQGSEA. The CDR3 has 12 residues. V was cut by 4 bases and J by 6 bases, with 12 bases left in between. The CDR3 is CSVAGQSHGYTF. CDR3 bases: TGCAGCGTTGCGGGCCAGAGCCATGGCTACACCTTC.

The J gene is TRBJ1-2, the V gene TRBV7-9; the D is unclear. Germline CDR1 is SEHNR and CDR2 is FQNEAQ (reference sequence). This CDR3 region has 15 residues. Trimming removed 1 base at V and 4 bases at J, with 13 bases between. In DNA form, the CDR3 reads TGTGCCAGCAGCTTAGGCGTGGCTCCCAGCTATGGCTACACCTTC. This codes for CASSLGVAPSYGYTF. The complete variable domain, with remaining parts taken from reference TRBV7-9 and TRBJ1-2, reads DTGVSQNPRHKITKRGQNVTFRCDPISEHNRLYWYRQTLGQGPEFLTYFQNEAQLEKSRLLSDRFSAERPKGSFSTLEIQRTEQGDSAMYLCASSLGVAPSYGYTFGSGTRLTVV.

The J gene is TRBJ2-7, the V gene TRBV2; 7 bases match TRBD1. Trimming took 0 bases from V and 3 from J; bases not matched to a gene: 8. The CDR3 spans 16 residues. Germline CDR1 SNHLY, CDR2 FYNNEI. This CDR3 reads CASSEAGWQGDYEQYF. The CDR3 coding sequence is TGTGCCAGCAGTGAAGCTGGGTGGCAGGGGGACTACGAGCAGTACTTC.

The chain uses TRBV9 and TRBJ1-2; D call uncertain. The CDR3 runs 13 residues. CDR1 and CDR2 from the germline V gene are SGDLS and YYNGEE. The V end lost 0 bases, the J end lost 1 base, and 4 bases lay between the germline ends. The CDR3 region is CASSVEDNYGYTF. The CDR3 DNA reads as TGTGCCAGCAGCGTAGAGGATAACTATGGCTACACCTTC.

The count of this clone is one. The chain recombines TRBV7-3 with TRBJ2-1; 13 nucleotides agree with TRBD2. Unmatched junction bases numbered 6, after V lost 5 bases and J lost 11 bases. Germline CDR1 is SGHTA and CDR2 is FQGTGA. The CDR3 length is 14 residues. CDR3 residues: CASSLVGTSGKQFF. Here the CDR3 DNA reads TGTGCCAGCAGCCTCGTGGGGACTAGCGGGAAGCAGTTCTTC.

The chain has TRBV6-5 and TRBJ1-2; D might be TRBD1 (5 bases). V dropped 2 bases and J dropped 2 bases, with 12 bases sitting between them. The CDR3 is made up of 15 amino acids. The V gene's germline CDR1 is MNHEY and CDR2 SVGAGI. The CDR3 DNA is TGTGCCAGCAGTTACAGTGCGGGGGAAAACTATGGCTACACCTTC. Protein: CASSYSAGENYGYTF.

CDR3 protein: CASSELSGGTGELFF. CDR3 in DNA: TGCGCCAGCAGTGAGCTTAGCGGGGGGACCGGGGAGCTGTTTTTT. The chain joins TRBV10-1 to TRBJ2-2; TRBD2 aligns across 10 bases. Trimming at V came to 2 bases and at J to 5 bases, leaving 2 bases not matched to a gene. CDR3 size: 15 residues. CDR1 and CDR2 from the germline V gene are WNHNN and SYGVQD (reference sequence).

V and J are TRBV19 and TRBJ1-4; perhaps TRBD1 as D (6 bases). This CDR3 region has 16 residues. The V end was cut by 5 bases, the J end by 4 bases, with 17 bases between. Germline CDR1 reads LNHDA; CDR2 reads SQIVND (reference sequence). Written as DNA, the CDR3 is TGTGCCAGTAGTCTACGAGGGGGGTTTTTTAATGAAAAACTGTTTTTT. Amino acid sequence: CASSLRGGFFNEKLFF.